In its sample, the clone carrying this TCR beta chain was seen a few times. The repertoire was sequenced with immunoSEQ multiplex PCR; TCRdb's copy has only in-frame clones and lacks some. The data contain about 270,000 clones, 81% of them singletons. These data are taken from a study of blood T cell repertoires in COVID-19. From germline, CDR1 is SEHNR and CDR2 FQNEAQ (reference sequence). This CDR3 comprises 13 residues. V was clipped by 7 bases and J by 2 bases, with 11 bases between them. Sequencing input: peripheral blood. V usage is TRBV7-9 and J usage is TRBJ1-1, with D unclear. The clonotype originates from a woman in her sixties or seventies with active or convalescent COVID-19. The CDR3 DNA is TGTGCCAGCATCCTTTCAGGTAACACTGAAGCTTTCTTT. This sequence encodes CASILSGNTEAFF.